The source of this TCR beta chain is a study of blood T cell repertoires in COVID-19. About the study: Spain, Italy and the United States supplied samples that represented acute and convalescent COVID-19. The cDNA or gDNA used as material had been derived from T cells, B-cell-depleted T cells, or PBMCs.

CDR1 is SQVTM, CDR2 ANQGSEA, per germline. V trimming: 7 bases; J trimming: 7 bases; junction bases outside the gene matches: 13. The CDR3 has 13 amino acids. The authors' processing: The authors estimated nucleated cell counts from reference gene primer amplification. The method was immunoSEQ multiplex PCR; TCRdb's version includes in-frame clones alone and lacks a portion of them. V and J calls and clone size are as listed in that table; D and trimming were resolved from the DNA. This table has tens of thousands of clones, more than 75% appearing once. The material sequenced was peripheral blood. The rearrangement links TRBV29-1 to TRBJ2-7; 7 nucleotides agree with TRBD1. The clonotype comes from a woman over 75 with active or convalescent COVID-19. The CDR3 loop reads CSGGDRDRGEQYF. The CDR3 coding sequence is TGCAGCGGGGGAGACAGGGACCGTGGTGAGCAGTACTTC.